Listed below are T cell receptor beta chains from one sample, sequenced in a study of blood T cell repertoires in COVID-19. Sequenced by immunoSEQ multiplex PCR; TCRdb stores in-frame clones only, minus some. The sample lists roughly 300,000 clones; around 87% were seen once. The sample consisted of peripheral blood. All receptors come from a woman aged 45-60 years who had recovered from COVID-19. Each CDR3 is given with its conserved first and last residue. Fields, in order: V gene, J gene, clone size, CDR3 length, D gene, CDR3 protein, CDR3 DNA. A D gene is named only where the DNA matches it firmly. Rows give clone size only sometimes, using once, few, many, or a class for an expanded clone.

v_call: TRBV30
j_call: TRBJ2-7
clone_size: NA
cdr3_length: 13
d_call: NA
cdr3_aa: CACTRSSGYEQYF
cdr3_nt: TGTGCCTGTACGCGCTCCTCGGGCTACGAGCAGTACTTC

v_call: TRBV4-2
j_call: TRBJ2-3
clone_size: NA
cdr3_length: 16
d_call: NA
cdr3_aa: CASSHRLGASTDTQYF
cdr3_nt: TGTGCCAGCAGCCACAGACTTGGGGCCAGCACAGATACGCAGTATTTT

v_call: TRBV6-5
j_call: TRBJ1-1
clone_size: NA
cdr3_length: 13
d_call: TRBD1
cdr3_aa: CASSPGTGKVAFF
cdr3_nt: TGTGCCAGCAGCCCCGGGACAGGGAAGGTTGCTTTCTTT

v_call: TRBV5-1
j_call: TRBJ1-5
clone_size: NA
cdr3_length: 14
d_call: NA
cdr3_aa: CASSLGDSSQPQHF
cdr3_nt: TGCGCCAGCAGCTTGGGGGACTCCAGTCAGCCCCAGCATTTT

v_call: TRBV19
j_call: TRBJ2-1
clone_size: NA
cdr3_length: 15
d_call: TRBD1
cdr3_aa: CASSIRTGAGNEQFF
cdr3_nt: TGTGCCAGTAGTATCCGGACAGGGGCGGGGAATGAGCAGTTCTTC

v_call: TRBV24-1
j_call: TRBJ2-1
clone_size: NA
cdr3_length: 17
d_call: NA
cdr3_aa: CATSDDTGTRRDNEQFF
cdr3_nt: TGTGCCACCAGTGATGACACCGGGACACGGCGAGACAATGAGCAGTTCTTC

v_call: TRBV19
j_call: TRBJ2-7
clone_size: NA
cdr3_length: 12
d_call: NA
cdr3_aa: CASRLEGSEQYF
cdr3_nt: TGTGCCAGTAGACTAGAAGGCTCCGAGCAGTACTTC

v_call: TRBV7-8
j_call: TRBJ1-1
clone_size: NA
cdr3_length: 14
d_call: NA
cdr3_aa: CASIQDRENTEAFF
cdr3_nt: TGTGCCAGCATTCAAGATCGGGAGAACACTGAAGCTTTCTTT

v_call: TRBV25-1
j_call: TRBJ1-3
clone_size: once
cdr3_length: 15
d_call: NA
cdr3_aa: CASSDTGPSGNTIYF
cdr3_nt: TGTGCCAGCAGTGATACAGGCCCGTCGGGAAACACCATATATTTT

v_call: TRBV7-8
j_call: TRBJ2-7
clone_size: NA
cdr3_length: 16
d_call: TRBD1
cdr3_aa: CASSLKTGGTSYEQYF
cdr3_nt: TGTGCCAGCAGCTTAAAAACAGGGGGAACCTCCTACGAGCAGTACTTC

v_call: TRBV27
j_call: TRBJ2-7
clone_size: once
cdr3_length: 15
d_call: TRBD1
cdr3_aa: CASSLSGTGLAEQYF
cdr3_nt: TGTGCCAGCAGTTTATCTGGGACAGGGTTGGCCGAGCAGTACTTC

v_call: TRBV6-5
j_call: TRBJ2-7
clone_size: NA
cdr3_length: 15
d_call: NA
cdr3_aa: CASRLSPKFSYEQYF
cdr3_nt: TGTGCCAGCCGACTTAGCCCTAAGTTCTCCTACGAGCAGTACTTC

v_call: TRBV28
j_call: TRBJ2-7
clone_size: once
cdr3_length: 13
d_call: NA
cdr3_aa: CASSFSVSYEQYF
cdr3_nt: TGTGCCAGCAGTTTCAGCGTGTCCTACGAGCAGTACTTC

v_call: TRBV7-2
j_call: TRBJ2-2
clone_size: once
cdr3_length: 14
d_call: NA
cdr3_aa: CASSSRLNTGELFF
cdr3_nt: TGTGCCAGCAGCTCCCGACTAAACACCGGGGAGCTGTTTTTT

v_call: TRBV5-4
j_call: TRBJ1-6
clone_size: NA
cdr3_length: 14
d_call: NA
cdr3_aa: CASSLGLLDSPLHF
cdr3_nt: TGTGCCAGCAGCTTGGGTCTCCTCGATTCACCCCTCCACTTT

v_call: TRBV24-1
j_call: TRBJ2-3
clone_size: NA
cdr3_length: 17
d_call: TRBD2
cdr3_aa: CATSDLSAGGDLDTQYF
cdr3_nt: TGTGCCACCAGTGATTTGAGTGCGGGAGGTGACTTAGATACGCAGTATTTT

v_call: TRBV18
j_call: TRBJ1-1
clone_size: NA
cdr3_length: 15
d_call: NA
cdr3_aa: CASSPVSVRNTEAFF
cdr3_nt: TGTGCCAGCTCACCGGTCAGCGTAAGGAACACTGAAGCTTTCTTT

v_call: TRBV15
j_call: TRBJ2-3
clone_size: NA
cdr3_length: 16
d_call: TRBD2
cdr3_aa: CATSRWTSGLTDTQYF
cdr3_nt: TGTGCCACCAGCAGGTGGACTAGCGGGCTCACAGATACGCAGTATTTT

v_call: TRBV5-6
j_call: TRBJ2-1
clone_size: NA
cdr3_length: 18
d_call: TRBD2
cdr3_aa: CASSLGPITSGGANEQFF
cdr3_nt: TGTGCCAGCAGCTTGGGCCCTATAACTAGCGGGGGGGCCAATGAGCAGTTCTTC

v_call: TRBV6-2/TRBV6-3
j_call: TRBJ2-1
clone_size: few
cdr3_length: 15
d_call: TRBD2
cdr3_aa: CASSYFGLAGGEQFF
cdr3_nt: TGTGCCAGCAGTTACTTTGGACTAGCGGGGGGGGAGCAGTTCTTC

v_call: TRBV14
j_call: TRBJ1-2
clone_size: NA
cdr3_length: 13
d_call: NA
cdr3_aa: CASSQGLKEGYTF
cdr3_nt: TGTGCCAGCAGCCAAGGCCTCAAGGAGGGCTACACCTTC

v_call: TRBV27
j_call: TRBJ2-7
clone_size: NA
cdr3_length: 14
d_call: TRBD1
cdr3_aa: CASSGTGGVNEQYF
cdr3_nt: TGTGCCAGCAGTGGGACAGGGGGAGTTAACGAGCAGTACTTC

v_call: TRBV9
j_call: TRBJ1-1
clone_size: NA
cdr3_length: 15
d_call: TRBD1
cdr3_aa: CASSGRQGLNTEAFF
cdr3_nt: TGTGCCAGCAGCGGCCGACAGGGCTTGAACACTGAAGCTTTCTTT

v_call: TRBV11-2
j_call: TRBJ2-3
clone_size: NA
cdr3_length: 15
d_call: TRBD1
cdr3_aa: CASSSGRGHPDTQYF
cdr3_nt: TGTGCCAGCAGCTCGGGAAGGGGGCATCCAGATACGCAGTATTTT

v_call: TRBV29-1
j_call: TRBJ2-7
clone_size: NA
cdr3_length: 14
d_call: TRBD2
cdr3_aa: CSVTGLAGAYEQYF
cdr3_nt: TGCAGCGTGACCGGACTAGCGGGAGCCTACGAGCAGTACTTC

v_call: TRBV2
j_call: TRBJ1-6
clone_size: NA
cdr3_length: 16
d_call: TRBD1
cdr3_aa: CASSERGTGANSPLHF
cdr3_nt: TGTGCCAGCAGTGAACGGGGGACAGGCGCCAATTCACCCCTCCACTTT

v_call: TRBV19
j_call: TRBJ1-3
clone_size: NA
cdr3_length: 15
d_call: NA
cdr3_aa: CASGDGLDFGNTIYF
cdr3_nt: TGTGCCAGTGGTGATGGACTGGACTTTGGAAACACCATATATTTT

v_call: TRBV6-6
j_call: TRBJ2-7
clone_size: NA
cdr3_length: 15
d_call: TRBD1
cdr3_aa: CASRSGQGLSYEQYF
cdr3_nt: TGTGCCAGCAGGTCGGGACAGGGGCTGTCCTACGAGCAGTACTTC

v_call: TRBV7-9
j_call: TRBJ1-1
clone_size: NA
cdr3_length: 14
d_call: TRBD1
cdr3_aa: CASSRDSARTEAFF
cdr3_nt: TGTGCCAGCAGCCGGGACAGCGCCCGGACTGAAGCTTTCTTT

v_call: TRBV18
j_call: TRBJ1-6
clone_size: NA
cdr3_length: 18
d_call: TRBD1
cdr3_aa: CASSPAVRTGGENSPLHF
cdr3_nt: TGTGCCAGCTCACCAGCTGTTAGGACAGGGGGCGAGAATTCACCCCTCCACTTT

v_call: TRBV5-8
j_call: TRBJ2-5
clone_size: NA
cdr3_length: 14
d_call: TRBD2
cdr3_aa: CASRLSGGQETQYF
cdr3_nt: TGTGCCAGCAGATTATCGGGGGGCCAAGAGACCCAGTACTTC

v_call: TRBV5-1
j_call: TRBJ2-7
clone_size: NA
cdr3_length: 15
d_call: TRBD1
cdr3_aa: CASSAGQGFPYEQYF
cdr3_nt: TGCGCCAGCAGCGCCGGACAGGGCTTCCCCTACGAGCAGTACTTC

v_call: TRBV7-9
j_call: TRBJ2-1
clone_size: once
cdr3_length: 15
d_call: TRBD2
cdr3_aa: CASSLALWTSSEQFF
cdr3_nt: TGTGCCAGCAGCTTAGCCCTTTGGACTAGCTCTGAGCAGTTCTTC

v_call: TRBV6-6
j_call: TRBJ2-7
clone_size: NA
cdr3_length: 16
d_call: TRBD2
cdr3_aa: CASSYDASGSFYEQYF
cdr3_nt: TGTGCCAGCAGTTACGATGCTAGCGGGAGTTTCTACGAGCAGTACTTC

v_call: TRBV5-8
j_call: TRBJ2-3
clone_size: NA
cdr3_length: 18
d_call: TRBD2
cdr3_aa: CASSRTFGLAGSTDTQYF
cdr3_nt: TGTGCCAGCAGCCGAACTTTCGGGCTAGCGGGGAGCACAGATACGCAGTATTTT

v_call: TRBV19
j_call: TRBJ1-2
clone_size: NA
cdr3_length: 14
d_call: TRBD1
cdr3_aa: CASESEGAPYGYTF
cdr3_nt: TGTGCCAGCGAATCTGAGGGGGCCCCATATGGCTACACCTTC

v_call: TRBV19
j_call: TRBJ1-5
clone_size: NA
cdr3_length: 13
d_call: NA
cdr3_aa: CATSNRGNQPQHF
cdr3_nt: TGTGCCACCTCGAACAGGGGCAATCAGCCCCAGCATTTT

v_call: TRBV7-3
j_call: TRBJ2-5
clone_size: once
cdr3_length: 13
d_call: TRBD1
cdr3_aa: CASSNTGGETQYF
cdr3_nt: TGTGCCAGCAGCAATACAGGGGGAGAGACCCAGTACTTC

v_call: TRBV19
j_call: TRBJ2-4
clone_size: NA
cdr3_length: 14
d_call: TRBD1
cdr3_aa: CASSSPDRTNIQYF
cdr3_nt: TGTGCCAGTAGTAGCCCGGACAGGACAAACATTCAGTACTTC

v_call: TRBV9
j_call: TRBJ2-5
clone_size: NA
cdr3_length: 16
d_call: NA
cdr3_aa: CASSAGGTVGQETQYF
cdr3_nt: TGTGCCAGCAGCGCCGGGGGTACAGTAGGGCAAGAGACCCAGTACTTC

v_call: TRBV12-3/TRBV12-4
j_call: TRBJ2-3
clone_size: NA
cdr3_length: 12
d_call: NA
cdr3_aa: CASSLLTDTQYF
cdr3_nt: TGTGCCAGCAGTCTCCTCACAGATACGCAGTATTTT

v_call: TRBV18
j_call: TRBJ1-5
clone_size: few
cdr3_length: 16
d_call: TRBD1
cdr3_aa: CASSSGQGGPNQPQHF
cdr3_nt: TGTGCCAGCTCATCCGGACAGGGAGGTCCCAATCAGCCCCAGCATTTT

v_call: TRBV7-6
j_call: TRBJ2-7
clone_size: NA
cdr3_length: 15
d_call: TRBD2
cdr3_aa: CASSTGLAGRGEQYF
cdr3_nt: TGTGCCAGCAGCACGGGACTAGCGGGGCGTGGGGAGCAGTACTTC

v_call: TRBV20-1
j_call: TRBJ1-6
clone_size: NA
cdr3_length: 14
d_call: TRBD1
cdr3_aa: CSASVAGGSSPLHF
cdr3_nt: TGCAGTGCTAGTGTGGCAGGGGGCAGTTCACCCCTCCACTTT

v_call: TRBV3-1/TRBV3-2
j_call: TRBJ1-1
clone_size: few
cdr3_length: 13
d_call: NA
cdr3_aa: CASSQAGSTEAFF
cdr3_nt: TGTGCCAGCAGCCAAGCGGGGAGCACTGAAGCTTTCTTT

v_call: TRBV5-8
j_call: TRBJ2-1
clone_size: NA
cdr3_length: 15
d_call: TRBD1
cdr3_aa: CASSLGTGPFNEQFF
cdr3_nt: TGTGCCAGCAGCTTGGGGACAGGGCCCTTCAATGAGCAGTTCTTC

v_call: TRBV6-5
j_call: TRBJ2-3
clone_size: once
cdr3_length: 14
d_call: NA
cdr3_aa: CASRTGTSTDTQYF
cdr3_nt: TGTGCCAGCAGGACAGGGACTAGCACAGATACGCAGTATTTT

v_call: TRBV6-2/TRBV6-3
j_call: TRBJ2-3
clone_size: NA
cdr3_length: 13
d_call: NA
cdr3_aa: CASSPSDTDTQYF
cdr3_nt: TGTGCCAGCAGTCCGAGCGACACAGATACGCAGTATTTT

v_call: TRBV27
j_call: TRBJ2-2
clone_size: NA
cdr3_length: 14
d_call: TRBD2
cdr3_aa: CASSLGLRTGELFF
cdr3_nt: TGTGCCAGCAGTTTGGGACTAAGGACCGGGGAGCTGTTTTTT

v_call: TRBV3-1/TRBV3-2
j_call: TRBJ2-1
clone_size: NA
cdr3_length: 18
d_call: TRBD2
cdr3_aa: CASSQDGDRAGGLDEQFF
cdr3_nt: TGTGCCAGCAGCCAGGATGGTGATCGAGCGGGAGGTTTGGATGAGCAGTTCTTC

v_call: TRBV5-1
j_call: TRBJ2-3
clone_size: NA
cdr3_length: 14
d_call: NA
cdr3_aa: CASSSRFSTDTQYF
cdr3_nt: TGCGCCAGCAGCTCTAGATTTAGCACAGATACGCAGTATTTT

v_call: TRBV25-1
j_call: TRBJ2-5
clone_size: NA
cdr3_length: 16
d_call: TRBD2
cdr3_aa: CASSELAGDPQETQYF
cdr3_nt: TGTGCCAGCAGTGAATTGGCGGGAGACCCCCAAGAGACCCAGTACTTC

v_call: TRBV2
j_call: TRBJ1-5
clone_size: NA
cdr3_length: 13
d_call: NA
cdr3_aa: CASSLDRGRPQHF
cdr3_nt: TGTGCCAGCAGTTTGGACCGGGGTCGGCCCCAGCATTTT